This T cell receptor beta chain was documented in a study of beta chain features in type 1 diabetes (dated by TCRdb to between 2018 and 2020). General notes on the study: Patients and healthy donors did not differ in mean age, gender distribution, total cell number or subset yield. A total of around 110,000,000 sorted cells were examined across all samples, and a strong correlation was observed between cell number per subset and RNA yield. The study compared the TCRB repertoires of sorted circulating CD4+ T cell subsets in recently diagnosed type 1 diabetes patients with those in matched healthy donors. Regulatory and stem cell-like memory subsets were isolated from only 8 patients and about eight healthy donors, whereas naive and central memory subsets came from all 28 donors.

Trimming removed 5 bases from V and 4 bases from J; the gene matches leave 5 bases unexplained. CDR1 SGHVS and CDR2 FQNEAQ were looked up in the germline V gene. Including cysteine and phenylalanine, the CDR3 has 13 amino acids. Of all the DNA, just the CDR3 is kept, 39 bases in frame from base 1. The paper as a whole reports these results and caveats: Naive, central memory and regulatory TCRB repertoires appeared more similar among patients than among healthy donors. Because small numbers of individuals were included in the HLA sub-analyses, any influence of HLA type on TCRB rearrangement was left unresolved. Because cDNA rather than genomic DNA was sequenced, highly expressing activated cells could have been over-represented, although no difference in activation and CD3 levels was found between groups. PCR may preferentially amplify shorter templates, but because patient and control samples were amplified and corrected together, any resulting skew would affect both groups equally. In all four CD4+ subsets, TCRB CDR3 length was moderately but significantly shorter in type 1 diabetes patients. At VDJ recombination sites, type 1 diabetes patients had fewer insertions and more deleted nucleotides, which implies abnormalities in thymic rearrangement.

A single peripheral blood draw of around 120 mL on average was collected from each donor into heparinised tubes. A BD FACSAria II was used to sort naive, central memory, regulatory and stem cell-like memory CD4+ T cells with a panel that included CD45RO, CCR7, CD25, CD127, CD95 and CD27. A purity above 95% was achieved for all sorted populations. PBMCs were isolated immediately by Lymphoprep density gradient centrifugation and stained directly without culture. So that batch effects would be minimized, each experiment stained and sorted samples in pairs, pairing one healthy donor with one patient. The High Capacity cDNA Reverse Transcription Kit was used to reverse transcribe all of the isolated RNA, meaning that expressed TCRB transcripts were what got sequenced. Deep immunoSEQ sequencing was applied to naive, central memory and regulatory T cell samples, giving an average of around 3.4 million total reads per sample. Sorted cells were lysed in RLT buffer and RNA was extracted with DNase-treated RNeasy Micro or Mini kits, depending on cell number. To prevent cross-contamination, each cell subset was processed individually, whereas patient and healthy donor samples were processed jointly. Using the immunoSEQ multiplex PCR, TCRB sequences were amplified from cDNA into 87-bp fragments spanning the CDR3 region. Amplicons were sequenced on the Illumina HiSeq platform. In the source study's methods: PCR bias was corrected computationally using synthetic template baselines, and reads within Hamming distance 2 were collapsed, with unmergeable singletons discarded. By aligning reads against IMGT, V, D and J genes, CDR3 length, and insertions or deletions at six rearrangement sites were assigned. Within each subset, clonotype counts were normalized to the number of sorted cells before true diversity and Gini coefficients were calculated with the tcR R package. Repertoire sharing was quantified using the overlap coefficient calculated on TCRB nucleotide sequences. Out-of-frame TCRB sequences from naive cells were analyzed to stand in for the pre-selection repertoire. The source is immuneACCESS, and TCRdb retained only in-frame sequences with V and J called. Part of the clones is not carried over; for the studies checked, unresolved V genes explain less than half of this, and the remainder is unexplained. V, J and clone size were drawn from that table, and D and trimming were deduced from the DNA. The table for this sample lists some 900,000 clones; under 20% of them were counted only once. Clones ranked in the top ten supply about 0.025% of the sample.

Worth noting for this clone: Its specific antigen is unknown. No much larger clone exists at a distance of one base, and base qualities are not known.

Sequenced: naive CD4+ T cells from blood. Explained via the paper, the cell subset or site label denotes: true naive CD4+ T cells. The TCR originated in a woman aged 18-30 years in good health. This sequence uses TRBV7-8 and TRBJ2-7, and TRBD2 matches 7 of the central bases. The sequenced DNA is TGTGCCAGCAGCCTAAGCGGGGAATACGAGCAGTACTTC. It translates to CASSLSGEYEQYF.